The 2 T cell receptor beta chains listed next were all sequenced from one sample in a study of cytomegalovirus exposure and HLA in healthy donors. Primers: 60 Vbeta forward and 13 Jbeta reverse. TCRdb's table, derived via immunoSEQ multiplex PCR, lists solely in-frame clones and lacks some. In the table there are roughly 200,000 clones, around 77% of which are singletons. Source material: PBMCs. Every receptor here comes from a man aged 25 to 40 in good health and CMV-seronegative.

V gene TRBV4-1 combines with J gene TRBJ2-2; possible D gene TRBD1, 7 bases. Germline V lookup: CDR1 MGHRA, CDR2 YSYEKL. V gave up 4 bases and J gave up 4 bases, with 16 bases separating them. CDR3 length: 16 residues. The CDR3 spells CASSPQGGPGTGELFF. The CDR3, as DNA: TGCGCCAGCAGCCCCCAGGGGGGCCCGGGCACCGGGGAGCTGTTTTTT.

V and J are TRBV27 and TRBJ2-1, with D possibly TRBD1 on 6 matching bases. Germline assignment: CDR1 MNHEY and CDR2 SMNVEV (reference sequence). V was trimmed by 2 bases and J by 7 bases, leaving 18 bases between them. The CDR3 contains 16 residues. This CDR3 is CASSLAWGLALNEQFF. The CDR3 DNA is TGTGCCAGCAGTTTAGCCTGGGGGCTAGCCTTAAATGAGCAGTTCTTC.